The sequence of this TCR beta chain was determined in a study of cytomegalovirus exposure and HLA in healthy donors. CDR1 MDHEN and CDR2 SYDVKM come from the germline V gene. V lost 3 bases, J lost 0 bases, and 6 bases lay in between. The CDR3 covers 14 residues. The PCR was carried out with 60 Vbeta primers and 13 Jbeta primers. Per the original data handling: The authors later counted about 80 million unique TCR beta chains, some 10 million of them shared. Clones were sequenced by immunoSEQ multiplex PCR, and TCRdb holds only the in-frame ones, with some missing. V and J calls and clone size are as listed in that table; D and trimming were resolved from the DNA. Of about 120,000 clones listed, 80% to 85% are singletons. This clone appeared a single time. The antigen remains unidentified. Whole-study findings and limits: Immune exposure information available was restricted to CMV serostatus. Donors belonging to an Asian-associated ancestry cluster reportedly showed fewer N-insertions in productive TCRs than the 666-donor mean, according to what a later analysis found.

The rearrangement links TRBV28 to TRBJ1-3; D is unresolved. The receptor was isolated from a woman aged 25 to 39 in good health and CMV-seronegative. The source material was PBMCs. This CDR3 is CASSLRVSGNTIYF. The CDR3 nucleotides read TGTGCCAGCAGTTTGCGGGTCTCTGGAAACACCATATATTTT. Full variable domain (missing parts from reference TRBV28 and TRBJ1-3): DVKVTQSSRYLVKRTGEKVFLECVQDMDHENMFWYRQDPGLGLRLIYFSYDVKMKEKGDIPEGYSVSREKKERFSLILESASTNQTSMYLCASSLRVSGNTIYFGEGSWLTVV.